Sequencing of this TCR beta chain was carried out in a study of blood T cell repertoires in COVID-19. Study at large: COVID-19 samples from acute and convalescent phases originated in the United States, Italy and Spain. From T cells, B-cell-depleted T cells, or PBMCs came the material, which was cDNA or gDNA.

Germline assignment: CDR1 MNHEY and CDR2 SVGAGI. The trim removed 6 bases at V and 3 bases at J, leaving 3 bases unmatched. This CDR3 comprises 15 residues. In the study's own analysis: Estimation of nucleated cell counts relied on the amplification of reference gene primers. Sequencing was performed with immunoSEQ multiplex PCR; in TCRdb, only in-frame clones are kept and a portion is missing. From that table come the V and J calls and clone size; the DNA was used to work out D and trimming. The sample carries some 240,000 clones, about 80% recorded once. The source is an elderly woman with acute or convalescent COVID-19. Sequenced input: peripheral blood. The J gene is TRBJ2-3, the V gene TRBV6-5; 13 bases match TRBD2. For the CDR3, the DNA is TGTGCCAGCAGCCGACTAGCGGGGGGTACAGATACGCAGTATTTT. This encodes CASSRLAGGTDTQYF.